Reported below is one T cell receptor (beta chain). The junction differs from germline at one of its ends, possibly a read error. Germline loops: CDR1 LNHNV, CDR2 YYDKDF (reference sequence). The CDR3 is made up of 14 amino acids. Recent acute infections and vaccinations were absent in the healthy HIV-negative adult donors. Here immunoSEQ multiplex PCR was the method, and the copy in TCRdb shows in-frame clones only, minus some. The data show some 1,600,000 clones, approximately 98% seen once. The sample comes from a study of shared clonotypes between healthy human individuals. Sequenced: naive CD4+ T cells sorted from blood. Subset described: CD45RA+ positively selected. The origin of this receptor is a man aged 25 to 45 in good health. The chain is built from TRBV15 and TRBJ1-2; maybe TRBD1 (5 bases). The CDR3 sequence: CATSREGTVYGYTF. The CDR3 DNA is TGTGCCACCAGCCGAGAGGGGACGGTCTATGGCTACACCTTC. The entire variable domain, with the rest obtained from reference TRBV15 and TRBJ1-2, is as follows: DAMVIQNPRYQVTQFGKPVTLSCSQTLNHNVMYWYQQKSSQAPKLLFHYYDKDFNNEADTPDNFQSRRPNTSFCFLDIRSPGLGDTAMYLCATSREGTVYGYTFGSGTRLTVV.